This TCR beta chain derives from a study of blood T cell repertoires in COVID-19. This clone appeared a few times. Produced via immunoSEQ multiplex PCR; TCRdb's table is partial and in-frame only. The sample has 150,000 to 200,000 clones, 90% to 95% seen once; the top ten hold about 0.76%. The germline CDR1 and CDR2 sequences are GTSNPN and SVGIG (reference sequence). The CDR3 sequence is 12 residues long. Trimming stripped 5 bases from V and 1 base from J, with 5 bases between. The sequencing input was peripheral blood. V usage is TRBV30 and J usage is TRBJ2-2; a possible D gene is TRBD1 (5 bases). This TCR derives from a man aged 25-40 years with COVID-19, enrolled during active disease. The CDR3 loop reads CAWGQNTGELFF. The CDR3 DNA sequence: TGTGCCTGGGGACAGAACACCGGGGAGCTGTTTTTT.